The 21 T cell receptor beta chains given below trace back to one sample, sequenced in a study of graft-versus-host responses after intestinal transplantation (dated by TCRdb to 2020 to 2022). These receptors' targets are unknown. Library method: the immunoSEQ multiplex PCR assay. TCRdb obtained this table from immuneACCESS and retained in-frame rearrangements with V and J assigned. These tables miss some clones; where compared with another copy, unresolved V genes account for less than half of the shortfall, and the remainder is unexplained. Recorded for this sample are around 67,000 clones; 84% of them occurred a single time. The ten biggest clones cover less than 0.45% of the sample. Taken with the paper, the label for time point translates to: cells obtained before transplantation from donor or recipient. The source was unstimulated CD4+ T cells sorted from spleen or lymph node cells, collected before transplant. These receptors originate from a human donor who was the organ donor for an intestinal transplant.

There are a few counts of this clone. The chain links TRBV28 to TRBJ2-5; tentative D call: TRBD2 (6 bases). Germline CDR1 is MDHEN and CDR2 is SYDVKM. The germline V and J ends were trimmed by 4 bases and 10 bases, with 10 bases remaining between them. The CDR3 sequence is 11 residues long. The CDR3 sequence is CASSSRERQYF. The DNA for the CDR3 is TGTGCCAGCAGTTCCCGGGAGCGCCAGTACTTC. The full variable domain, completed using reference TRBV28 and TRBJ2-5, is DVKVTQSSRYLVKRTGEKVFLECVQDMDHENMFWYRQDPGLGLRLIYFSYDVKMKEKGDIPEGYSVSREKKERFSLILESASTNQTSMYLCASSSRERQYFGPGTRLLVL.

This rearrangement joins TRBV5-6 to TRBJ1-5; 7 bases are shared with TRBD1. The germline CDR1 and CDR2 sequences are SGHDT and YYEEEE. V trimming: 4 bases; J trimming: 4 bases; junction bases outside the gene matches: 8. CDR3 length: 15 residues. The CDR3 sequence is CASSPGTELNQPQHF. The CDR3 coding sequence is TGTGCCAGCAGCCCAGGGACAGAACTTAATCAGCCCCAGCATTTT.

The V and J genes are TRBV7-8 and TRBJ2-5, with 8 bases lining up with TRBD2. The CDR3 length is 18 residues. The V gene end was trimmed by 5 bases and the J gene end by 5 bases; junction bases not matched to a gene: 19. Germline V lookup: CDR1 SGHVS, CDR2 FQNEAQ. The CDR3 sequence is CASSPVVSGTTRGETQYF. CDR3 nucleotides: TGTGCCAGCAGCCCCGTAGTTAGCGGGACAACCCGGGGGGAGACCCAGTACTTC.

This rearrangement joins TRBV15 to TRBJ1-2; perhaps TRBD1 as D (5 bases). CDR1 and CDR2 from the germline V gene are LNHNV and YYDKDF (reference sequence). This CDR3 is 15 amino acids long. Trimming shortened V by 0 bases and J by 4 bases, and 12 bases separated the two germline ends. The CDR3 is CATSRDSTESYGYTF. As DNA, the CDR3 is TGTGCCACCAGCAGAGATTCGACAGAGTCCTATGGCTACACCTTC.

The CDR3 is CASSGTSGGSYEQYV. DNA of the CDR3: TGTGCCAGCAGCGGGACTAGCGGGGGGTCCTACGAGCAGTACGTC. The chain has TRBV7-9 and TRBJ2-7; 15 positions match TRBD2. V shed 5 bases and J 1 base; nucleotides not matched to a gene: 0. The CDR3 runs to 15 residues. Germline V CDR1 and CDR2: SEHNR, FQNEAQ (reference sequence).

The chain employs TRBV27 and TRBJ1-4; D ambiguous. Germline CDR1 reads MNHEY; CDR2 reads SMNVEV (reference sequence). V dropped 7 bases and J dropped 0 bases, with 12 bases sitting between them. The CDR3 is 15 amino acids. The CDR3 region has the DNA TGTGCCAGCACCACCCGAGTTGCAACTAATGAAAAACTGTTTTTT. Amino acids: CASTTRVATNEKLFF.

The J gene is TRBJ2-1, the V gene TRBV6-5; 11 bases agree with TRBD2. J lost 4 bases, V lost 6 bases, and 5 bases had no gene match. The CDR3 consists of 15 residues. The germline V gene has CDR1 MNHEY and CDR2 SVGAGI. In nucleotides, the CDR3 is TGTGCCAGCAGAGGGACTAGCGGAAGTTACAATGAGCAGTTCTTC. Protein product: CASRGTSGSYNEQFF.

The chain joins TRBV11-2 to TRBJ2-3, with a possible D match to TRBD1 (5 bases). The CDR3 covers 15 residues. Germline V CDR1 and CDR2: SGHAT, FQNNGV. Deletions cut 4 bases from V and 0 bases from J, with 11 bases between. In DNA, the CDR3 is TGTGCCAGCAGCTCGCGGACACTTAGCACAGATACGCAGTATTTT. Translation: CASSSRTLSTDTQYF.

This chain links TRBV7-6 with TRBJ2-3; a weak D match, TRBD2 (7 bases). Trimming shortened V by 2 bases and J by 0 bases, and 15 bases separated the two germline ends. Germline V CDR1 and CDR2: SGHVS, FNYEAQ. CDR3 size: 17 residues. The CDR3 DNA is TGTGCCAGCAGCTTAAATGGTGCGGGGGCTAGCACAGATACGCAGTATTTT. Its translation is CASSLNGAGASTDTQYF.

The J gene is TRBJ2-5, the V gene TRBV15; D is possibly TRBD2 (6 bases). The CDR3 runs to 18 residues. Germline CDR1 is LNHNV and CDR2 is YYDKDF (reference sequence). V was cut by 2 bases and J by 2 bases, with 21 bases left in between. The CDR3 loop is CATSRPSGRGSVQETQYF. CDR3 in DNA: TGTGCCACCAGCAGACCCTCGGGGCGGGGCTCCGTACAAGAGACCCAGTACTTC.

The genes are TRBV23-1 and TRBJ1-2; TRBD1 agrees at 7 bases. TRBV23-1 falls under the ORF class, with uncertain function. The CDR3 has 17 amino acids. V lost 3 bases, J lost 4 bases, and 14 bases stayed unmatched. This CDR3 is CASSHTAPDREVYGYTF. DNA for the CDR3: TGCGCCAGCAGTCACACTGCTCCCGACAGGGAGGTCTATGGCTACACCTTC.

The V and J genes are TRBV7-8 and TRBJ1-6; 9 nucleotides agree with TRBD1. In germline, CDR1 is SGHVS, CDR2 FQNEAQ. The CDR3 loop spans 17 amino acids. V trimming: 2 bases; J trimming: 9 bases; junction bases outside the gene matches: 11. CDR3 sequence: CASSLTSSGQGGSPLHF. CDR3 DNA: TGTGCCAGCAGCTTAACCTCTTCGGGACAGGGTGGTTCACCCCTCCACTTT.

This clone came up a few times. The J gene is TRBJ1-4, the V gene TRBV7-6; weak D call: TRBD1 (6 bases). In germline, CDR1 is SGHVS, CDR2 FNYEAQ. The CDR3 is 15 residues long. V was shortened by 5 bases and J by 5 bases, with 15 bases between the two germline ends. In DNA form, the CDR3 reads TGTGCCAGCAGCATTGAACAGGGAAGGAATGAAAAACTGTTTTTT. Translated, it gives CASSIEQGRNEKLFF.

The table lists this clone with a count of one. The chain couples TRBV4-1 to TRBJ1-2; TRBD1 agrees at 9 bases. The CDR3 has 15 amino acids. Trimming removed 1 base from V and 10 bases from J; junction bases left unmatched: 10. Germline CDR1 and CDR2: MGHRA and YSYEKL. The CDR3 here is CASSQGGVLQGAYTF. In nucleotides, the CDR3 is TGCGCCAGCAGCCAAGGAGGAGTCCTACAGGGGGCCTACACCTTC.

This chain connects TRBV4-1 to TRBJ2-7, with 11 positions matching TRBD1. Germline CDR1 is MGHRA and CDR2 is YSYEKL. This CDR3 spans 16 amino acids. V lost 4 bases, J lost 6 bases, and 11 bases stayed unmatched. This chain's CDR3 is CASSPRGDRGTGEQYV. CDR3 DNA: TGCGCCAGCAGCCCTCGGGGGGACAGGGGGACGGGCGAGCAGTACGTC.

This clone showed up just once. The chain joins TRBV29-1 to TRBJ2-1; D is undetermined. V was pared by 5 bases and J by 5 bases, with 19 bases between. Germline CDR1 and CDR2: SQVTM and ANQGSEA. The CDR3 has 15 residues. The CDR3 region is CSVLNFSIINNEQFF. The CDR3 bases are TGCAGCGTTCTCAACTTCTCAATCATCAACAATGAGCAGTTCTTC.

The chain recombines TRBV30 with TRBJ1-2; D is unclear. Trimming removed 4 bases at V and 7 bases at J, with 16 bases between. The CDR3 loop spans 13 amino acids. From germline, CDR1 is GTSNPN and CDR2 SVGIG (reference sequence). The CDR3 DNA is TGTGCCTGGAATGTACGTCAGGCAGGTGGCTACACCTTC. Encoded protein: CAWNVRQAGGYTF.

V and J are TRBV19 and TRBJ2-1; D perhaps matches TRBD2 (6 bases). The CDR3 totals 13 residues. Trimming took 3 bases from V and 7 from J, leaving 10 bases between them. Per the germline V gene, CDR1 is LNHDA and CDR2 is SQIVND (reference sequence). CDR3 loop: CASSMIRGNEQFF. The CDR3 bases are TGTGCCAGTAGTATGATACGGGGGAATGAGCAGTTCTTC. The full variable domain, rest sourced from reference TRBV19 and TRBJ2-1, is DGGITQSPKYLFRKEGQNVTLSCEQNLNHDAMYWYRQDPGQGLRLIYYSQIVNDFQKGDIAEGYSVSREKKESFPLTVTSAQKNPTAFYLCASSMIRGNEQFFGPGTRLTVL.

The gene calls are TRBV7-9 and TRBJ1-6; 8 nucleotides agree with TRBD1. The CDR3 sequence is 17 residues long. Trimming removed 4 bases from V and 6 bases from J; junction bases left unmatched: 11. CDR1 is SEHNR, CDR2 FQNEAQ, per germline (reference sequence). CDR3 sequence reads: CASSSPGQANFNSPLHF. CDR3 bases: TGTGCCAGCAGCTCTCCGGGACAGGCAAATTTTAATTCACCCCTCCACTTT.

The chain is built from TRBV27 and TRBJ1-2, with TRBD1 identical over 7 bases. V dropped 3 bases and J dropped 2; count of bases not matched to a gene: 6. The CDR3 consists of 15 residues. Germline CDR1 MNHEY, CDR2 SMNVEV (reference sequence). The DNA of the CDR3 is TGTGCCAGCAGTTTCTCAGACAGGGCGAACTATGGCTACACCTTC. It translates to CASSFSDRANYGYTF.

The chain couples TRBV7-2 to TRBJ2-4; D is undetermined. V was shortened by 7 bases and J by 7 bases, with 8 bases between the two germline ends. Germline CDR1 and CDR2: SGHTA and FQGNSA. The length of the CDR3 is 11 residues. In nucleotides, the CDR3 is TGTGCCAGCATCTTCGGGAACATTCAGTACTTC. This codes for CASIFGNIQYF.